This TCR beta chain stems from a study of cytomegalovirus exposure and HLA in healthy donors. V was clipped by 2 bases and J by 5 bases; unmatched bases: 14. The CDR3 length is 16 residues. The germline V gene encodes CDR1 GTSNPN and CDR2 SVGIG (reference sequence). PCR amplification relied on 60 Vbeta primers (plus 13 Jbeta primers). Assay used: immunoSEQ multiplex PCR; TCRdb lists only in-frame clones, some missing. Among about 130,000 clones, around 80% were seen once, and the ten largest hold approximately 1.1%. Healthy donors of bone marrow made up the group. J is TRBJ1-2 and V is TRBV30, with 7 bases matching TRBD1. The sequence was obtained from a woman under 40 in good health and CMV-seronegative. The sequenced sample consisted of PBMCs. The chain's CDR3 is CAWSKTSWTGDYGYTF. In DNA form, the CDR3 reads TGTGCCTGGAGTAAGACCTCCTGGACAGGCGATTATGGCTACACCTTC.